This T cell receptor beta chain originates from a study of blood T cells in healthy people across ages. Study information: The template switching approach captured approximately one barcoded beta molecule for every two T cells.

There are 17 residues in the CDR3. CDR1 and CDR2 (germline): SGHKS, YYEKEE (reference sequence). Together with a sample-barcoded 5' primer, a J-beta primer mix was included in a second PCR lasting roughly 6 to 12 cycles. A single record per CDR3 protein comes from TCRdb applying MiXCR to the 5' RACE reads. The sample lists some 1.5 million distinct CDR3 sequences, over 25% occurring once. About this clonotype: Its specificity is not known. This may stem from a read error, because a much larger clone lies one nucleotide away.

General study results and limits: Diversity of TCR beta correlated strongly with naive T cell percentage. No one knew whether donors had CMV, which possibly confounded expanded clonotype changes.

Each donor had ten milliliters of peripheral blood drawn. The chain couples TRBV5-5 to TRBJ2-6; the match to TRBD1 covers 8 bases. The receptor was derived from a woman in her twenties or thirties in good health. The specimen sequenced was blood. The CDR3 nucleotides are TGTGCCAGCAGCCTAACCCGGACAGGGCGCGGGGCCAACGTCCTGCCTTTC. Translating gives CASSLTRTGRGANVLPF. Combining the CDR3 with reference TRBV5-5 and TRBJ2-6 gives the whole variable domain DAGVTQSPTHLIKTRGQQVTLRCSPISGHKSVSWYQQVLGQGPQFIFQYYEKEERGRGNFPDRFSARQFPNYSSELNVNALLLGDSALYLCASSLTRTGRGANVLPFGAGSRLTVL.